The 20 T cell receptor beta chains listed next were all sequenced from one sample in a study of T cell repertoires in cytomegalovirus infection (dated by TCRdb to between 2019 and 2020). For sequencing, an Illumina HiSeq 1500 was employed. TCRdb took the public reads, trimmed them with fastp at Q25, ran MiXCR for clone calling and kept in-frame beta chains. A single entry per CDR3 protein holds the most common genes and DNA from its merged rows. The sample table shows some 150,000 distinct CDR3 sequences, and about a quarter are seen once. Jointly, the top ten make up 9.5% to 12% of the sample. Specimen: PBMCs. These receptors came from a human donor in good health (CMV status not recorded). Some clones in this sample may be carry-over from other donors' samples.

This clonotype was counted many times. The CDR3 DNA sequence: TGTGCCAGCAGTTTGAATTCGGGGAACTATGGCTACACCTTC. It translates to CASSLNSGNYGYTF. The V call is TRBV6-5, the J call TRBJ1-2, with D uncertain. Trimming pared 4 bases from V and 2 bases from J, leaving 11 bases between. The germline CDR1 and CDR2 sequences are MNHEY and SVGAGI. This CDR3 is 14 amino acids long.

This clonotype was picked up a small number of times. The CDR3, as DNA: TGTGCCAGCAGCAGGGGTCTAGGCACTGAAGCTTTCTTT. Amino acid sequence: CASSRGLGTEAFF. The gene calls are TRBV11-1 and TRBJ1-1; tentatively, D is TRBD1 (5 bases). The CDR3 runs 13 residues. V lost 5 bases, J lost 4 bases, and 11 bases lay in between. Germline V CDR1 and CDR2: SGHAT, FQDESV (reference sequence).

In this sample, this clonotype turned up a few times. V gene TRBV20-1 combines with J gene TRBJ1-2, with D unresolved. The V and J ends lost 0 bases and 0 bases respectively, with 17 bases between them. This CDR3 contains 17 residues. CDR1 is DFQATT and CDR2 is SNEGSKA in the germline V gene (reference sequence). For the CDR3, the DNA is TGCAGTGCTAGAGATCGGGTACAACCCAAACCTAACTATGGCTACACCTTC. Residues: CSARDRVQPKPNYGYTF.

This clonotype appeared a single time. The CDR3 sequence is CSARKPGPGSNQPQHF. Written as DNA, the CDR3 is TGCAGTGCTCGAAAACCGGGACCTGGGAGCAATCAGCCCCAGCATTTT. This chain links TRBV20-1 with TRBJ1-5; the D gene is possibly TRBD1 (5 bases). The CDR3 extends over 16 amino acids. Germline-derived CDR1 and CDR2 are DFQATT and SNEGSKA (reference sequence). V shed 5 bases and J shed 1 base, with 18 bases lying between them.

This clonotype appeared a single time. The chain uses TRBV6-2 or TRBV6-3 and TRBJ2-1; TRBD2 agrees at 13 bases. Germline-derived CDR1 and CDR2 are MNHEY and SVGEGT. This CDR3 region has 16 residues. Trimming cost V 7 bases and J 4 bases; bases outside gene matches: 7. The CDR3 region is CASTPILAGGYNEQFF. In nucleotides, the CDR3 is TGTGCCAGCACCCCTATACTAGCGGGAGGGTACAATGAGCAGTTCTTC.

The chain has TRBV5-1 and TRBJ1-1, with 7 bases that match TRBD1. The CDR3 has 14 amino acids. Germline V CDR1 and CDR2: SGHRS, YFSETQ. Trimming cost V 5 bases and J 4 bases; bases outside gene matches: 8. The CDR3 coding sequence is TGCGCCAGCAGGAGTGTGACAGGGATCACTGAAGCTTTCTTT. Translation: CASRSVTGITEAFF.

In its sample, this clonotype was seen a few times. V and J are TRBV20-1 and TRBJ2-1; TRBD2 agrees at 14 bases. This CDR3 spans 16 amino acids. CDR1 and CDR2 (germline): DFQATT, SNEGSKA (reference sequence). Losses at the gene ends were 4 bases for V and 8 bases for J; bases not matched to a gene: 10. The CDR3 reads CSATWTSGGLVDEQFF. The CDR3, as DNA: TGCAGTGCTACATGGACTAGCGGGGGGCTAGTGGATGAGCAGTTCTTC.

The V and J genes are TRBV20-1 and TRBJ2-7, with 7 bases lining up with TRBD2. With 5 bases clipped from V and 0 bases from J, the junction kept 7 bases outside the gene matches. The CDR3 spans 14 residues. Looked up from germline, CDR1 is DFQATT and CDR2 is SNEGSKA (reference sequence). The CDR3 bases are TGCAGTGCTGGAGCGGGGATGAGCTCCTACGAGCAGTACTTC. Amino acids: CSAGAGMSSYEQYF.

This clonotype was found a few times. CDR3 residues: CASSYAQGFGYGYTF. For the CDR3, the DNA is TGTGCCAGCAGCTACGCCCAGGGTTTTGGCTATGGCTACACCTTC. The chain combines TRBV7-6 with TRBJ1-2; D might be TRBD1 (5 bases). This CDR3 comprises 15 residues. Per the germline V gene, CDR1 is SGHVS and CDR2 is FNYEAQ. The germline V and J ends were trimmed by 4 bases and 4 bases, with 16 bases remaining between them.

This clonotype was observed at least ten times. The genes are TRBV6-1 and TRBJ1-6; the D is unclear. This CDR3 is 14 amino acids long. Germline loops: CDR1 MNHNS, CDR2 SASEGT. Trimming left V 7 bases short and J 6 bases short, with 13 bases between. CDR3 protein: CASTPGAGNSPLHF. In nucleotides, the CDR3 is TGTGCCAGCACGCCGGGCGCGGGTAATTCACCCCTCCACTTT.

This clonotype showed up just a few times. The J gene is TRBJ1-1, the V gene TRBV7-2; D gene ambiguous. CDR3 length equals 16 residues. Germline assignment: CDR1 SGHTA and CDR2 FQGNSA. Trimming took off 2 bases at V and 0 bases at J, with 13 bases between the two ends. This chain's CDR3 is CASSLSPPRVNTEAFF. CDR3 DNA sequence: TGTGCCAGCAGCTTAAGTCCGCCTCGGGTGAACACTGAAGCTTTCTTT.

The gene calls are TRBV18 and TRBJ1-1; D might be TRBD1 (5 bases). In germline, CDR1 is KGHSH, CDR2 LQKENI. Trimming pared 6 bases from V and 11 bases from J, leaving 22 bases between. The CDR3 is made up of 14 amino acids. The CDR3 sequence is CASSPDSYTLGAFF. DNA of the CDR3: TGTGCCAGCTCTCCCGACAGCTACACACTCGGTGCTTTCTTT.

CDR3 amino acids: CSARMGDPLDSTDTQYF. DNA for the CDR3: TGCAGTGCTAGGATGGGGGACCCCCTGGATAGCACAGATACGCAGTATTTT. V gene TRBV20-1 combines with J gene TRBJ2-3; possibly TRBD1 or TRBD2 for D (5 bases each). There are 17 residues in the CDR3. Trimming removed 3 bases from V and 0 bases from J, with 19 bases in between. Germline V gives CDR1 DFQATT, CDR2 SNEGSKA (reference sequence).

V gene TRBV20-1 combines with J gene TRBJ2-1, with a possible D match to TRBD2 (5 bases). The CDR3 sequence is 18 residues long. V was trimmed by 5 bases and J by 0 bases, leaving 23 bases between them. CDR1 is DFQATT and CDR2 is SNEGSKA in the germline V gene (reference sequence). The CDR3 here is CSAPGTRSSLSSYNEQFF. DNA for the CDR3: TGCAGTGCTCCCGGTACTAGATCATCATTAAGCTCCTACAATGAGCAGTTCTTC.

The rearrangement links TRBV7-2 to TRBJ2-7; 7 bases are shared with TRBD2. This CDR3 spans 13 amino acids. The germline CDR1 and CDR2 sequences are SGHTA and FQGNSA. Unmatched junction bases numbered 9, after V lost 7 bases and J lost 6 bases. This CDR3 reads CASILGRDGEQYF. The CDR3 coding sequence is TGTGCCAGCATCCTAGGGAGGGACGGCGAGCAGTACTTC. The entire variable domain, with the rest obtained from reference TRBV7-2 and TRBJ2-7, is as follows: GAGVSQSPSNKVTEKGKDVELRCDPISGHTALYWYRQSLGQGLEFLIYFQGNSAPDKSGLPSDRFSAERTGGSVSTLTIQRTQQEDSAVYLCASILGRDGEQYFGPGTRLTVT.

The J gene is TRBJ1-4, the V gene TRBV12-3 or TRBV12-4; D is ambiguous. The CDR3 runs 12 residues. The V end was cut by 6 bases, the J end by 8 bases, with 10 bases between. CDR3 protein: CASSLLQEKLFF. CDR3 nucleotide sequence: TGTGCCAGCAGCCTCCTCCAGGAAAAACTGTTTTTT.

Turning to this clonotype: This may stem from a read error, because a much larger clone lies one nucleotide away. This sequence joins TRBV7-2 and TRBJ2-5; D gene ambiguous. V was pared by 5 bases and J by 0 bases, with 10 bases between. CDR3 length equals 14 residues. CDR1 SGHTA and CDR2 FQGNSA come from the germline V gene. CDR3 coding DNA: TGTGCCAGCAGCCGCGGACCAAACCAAGAGACCCAGTACTTC. Translating gives CASSRGPNQETQYF.

V usage is TRBV30 and J usage is TRBJ1-2; 9 positions match TRBD1. CDR3 length: 14 amino acids. Trimming took 1 base from V and 8 from J; bases not matched to a gene: 8. CDR1 is GTSNPN, CDR2 SVGIG, per germline (reference sequence). The CDR3 DNA reads TGTGCCTGGAGTGAATACAGGGGGCTCGGGGGCTACACCTTC. As protein: CAWSEYRGLGGYTF. Using reference TRBV30 and TRBJ1-2 for the parts outside the CDR3, the full variable domain is SQTIHQWPATLVQPVGSPLSLECTVEGTSNPNLYWYRQAAGRGLQLLFYSVGIGQISSEVPQNLSASRPQDRQFILSSKKLLLSDSGFYLCAWSEYRGLGGYTFGSGTRLTVV.

The J gene is TRBJ1-2, the V gene TRBV7-2; the D gene is possibly TRBD1 (5 bases). Trimming shortened V by 1 base and J by 5 bases, and 17 bases separated the two germline ends. The CDR3 loop spans 16 amino acids. Per germline, CDR1 SGHTA and CDR2 FQGNSA. DNA for the CDR3: TGTGCCAGCAGCTTAGGGGGTTCGGGACGGACTTATGGCTACACCTTC. The encoded protein is CASSLGGSGRTYGYTF.

This chain uses TRBV5-1 with TRBJ2-5, with TRBD2 identical over 11 bases. Germline V lookup: CDR1 SGHRS, CDR2 YFSETQ. V shed 0 bases, J shed 4 bases, and the junction held 5 bases outside the gene matches. The CDR3 covers 16 residues. For the CDR3, the DNA is TGCGCCAGCAGCTTGGCCGGCACTAGCGGGAGAGAGACCCAGTACTTC. It translates to CASSLAGTSGRETQYF.